A single sample is the source of the 26 T cell receptor beta chains below, sequenced in a study of T cell changes during pregnancy in multiple sclerosis. Repertoires were generated with immunoSEQ multiplex PCR, while TCRdb's copy carries only in-frame clones and drops some. The sample gives around 100,000 clones, around 92% of which show up once; roughly 2% is in the top ten. The starting material was peripheral blood, obtained after pregnancy. The origin of the receptors is a female donor with multiple sclerosis, enrolled in a pregnancy study.

The gene calls are TRBV7-3 and TRBJ2-7; D unresolved. The CDR3 totals 11 residues. Between the trimmed V and J ends, which lost 5 bases and 7 bases, there was a span of 9 bases. The germline V gene encodes CDR1 SGHTA and CDR2 FQGTGA. The chain's CDR3 is CASSVPREQYF. Written as DNA, the CDR3 is TGTGCCAGCAGCGTACCGAGAGAGCAGTACTTC.

The genes are TRBV30 and TRBJ2-1; weak D call: TRBD1 (6 bases). The CDR3 runs 12 residues. Germline assignment: CDR1 GTSNPN and CDR2 SVGIG (reference sequence). V was pared by 4 bases and J by 10 bases, with 14 bases between. The CDR3 here is CAWNEQGQEQFF. The CDR3 DNA is TGTGCCTGGAATGAACAGGGCCAGGAGCAGTTCTTC. The full variable domain, with the rest looked up from reference TRBV30 and TRBJ2-1, is SQTIHQWPATLVQPVGSPLSLECTVEGTSNPNLYWYRQAAGRGLQLLFYSVGIGQISSEVPQNLSASRPQDRQFILSSKKLLLSDSGFYLCAWNEQGQEQFFGPGTRLTVL.

The rearrangement uses TRBV7-9 and TRBJ1-2, with TRBD1 identical over 8 bases. Trimming at V came to 5 bases and at J to 6 bases, leaving 8 bases not matched to a gene. Germline V gene lookup returns CDR1 SEHNR and CDR2 FQNEAQ (reference sequence). The CDR3 spans 14 residues. CDR3 amino acids: CASSALTGGNGYTF. As DNA, the CDR3 is TGTGCCAGCAGCGCACTCACAGGGGGGAATGGCTACACCTTC.

V is TRBV12-5 and J is TRBJ1-1; 9 bases are a match to TRBD1. V gave up 5 bases and J gave up 0 bases; unmatched junction bases: 19. The CDR3 spans 20 residues. CDR1 and CDR2 from the germline V gene are LGHNT and FRNRAP. Here the CDR3 reads CASGGFQKRTGVSMNTEAFF. The CDR3 DNA sequence: TGTGCTAGTGGTGGGTTCCAAAAGAGGACAGGGGTCTCCATGAACACTGAAGCTTTCTTT.

The chain couples TRBV9 to TRBJ2-2, with TRBD2 as a possible D gene (7 bases). Germline values: CDR1 SGDLS, CDR2 YYNGEE. Trimming pared 0 bases from V and 6 bases from J, leaving 15 bases between. The CDR3 spans 16 residues. Here the CDR3 DNA reads TGTGCCAGCAGCGTAGCTGGGCGGGGGCCCTCCGGGGAGCTGTTTTTT. It yields the protein CASSVAGRGPSGELFF. Full variable domain (missing parts from reference TRBV9 and TRBJ2-2): DSGVTQTPKHLITATGQRVTLRCSPRSGDLSVYWYQQSLDQGLQFLIQYYNGEERAKGNILERFSAQQFPDLHSELNLSSLELGDSALYFCASSVAGRGPSGELFFGEGSRLTVL.

The rearrangement joins TRBV28 to TRBJ2-1, with D possibly TRBD1 on 6 matching bases. Germline V CDR1 and CDR2: MDHEN, SYDVKM. The V gene lost 9 bases and the J gene lost 8 bases, with 17 bases spanning the gap. The CDR3 has 13 amino acids. The CDR3 protein is CASTGIRGHEQFF. The DNA for the CDR3 is TGTGCCAGTACAGGGATAAGAGGTCATGAGCAGTTCTTC.

This clone has a single count. The CDR3 spells CASSLVGVGDRGTGELFF. DNA of the CDR3: TGTGCCAGCAGCCTAGTAGGCGTCGGGGACAGGGGGACCGGGGAGCTGTTTTTT. The chain joins TRBV7-2 to TRBJ2-2; TRBD1 matches 11 bases. Per the germline V gene, CDR1 is SGHTA and CDR2 is FQGNSA. This CDR3 contains 18 residues. J gave up 5 bases and V 5 bases, and 13 bases lay outside the gene matches.

The chain joins TRBV27 to TRBJ2-7; 7 bases line up with TRBD1. CDR1 MNHEY and CDR2 SMNVEV come from the germline V gene (reference sequence). This CDR3 has 13 residues. Trimming cost V 6 bases and J 4 bases; bases outside gene matches: 6. CDR3 DNA sequence: TGTGCCAGCAGCTACAGGGGAAATTACGAGCAGTACTTC. Amino acids: CASSYRGNYEQYF.

This chain joins TRBV6-1 and TRBJ2-7; 7 bases are a match to TRBD1. This CDR3 region has 14 residues. Germline assignment: CDR1 MNHNS and CDR2 SASEGT. Trimming at V came to 2 bases and at J to 3 bases, leaving 4 bases not matched to a gene. CDR3 in DNA: TGTGCCAGCAGTGAAAGAAGGGGGCTCTACGAGCAGTACTTC. Encoded protein: CASSERRGLYEQYF.

The chain links TRBV6-5 to TRBJ2-5, with TRBD2 identical over 8 bases. This CDR3 is built from 16 residues. The germline gives CDR1 MNHEY, CDR2 SVGAGI. The V gene end was trimmed by 2 bases and the J gene end by 3 bases; junction bases not matched to a gene: 8. CDR3 nucleotide sequence: TGTGCCAGCAGTTACGCGGGAGGAACAAGTAAAGAGACCCAGTACTTC. This translates into CASSYAGGTSKETQYF.

In DNA form, the CDR3 reads TGCAGCGCTGAGTACTCTGGAAACACCATATATTTT. This translates into CSAEYSGNTIYF. This sequence joins TRBV29-1 and TRBJ1-3; D gene uncertain. The V gene lost 7 bases and the J gene lost 0 bases, with 7 bases spanning the gap. Germline V CDR1 and CDR2: SQVTM, ANQGSEA. The CDR3 extends over 12 amino acids.

The rearrangement links TRBV19 to TRBJ1-4; 11 bases align to TRBD1. This CDR3 comprises 15 residues. Germline CDR1 reads LNHDA; CDR2 reads SQIVND (reference sequence). With V trimmed by 6 bases and J by 8 bases, 8 bases remained unmatched. Here the CDR3 DNA reads TGTGCCAGTAGCCCTTTGGGACAGGGGGGCGAAAAACTGTTTTTT. Its protein is CASSPLGQGGEKLFF.

The chain couples TRBV11-3 to TRBJ2-7; D is unresolved. The V end was cut by 5 bases, the J end by 3 bases, with 8 bases between. This CDR3 spans 12 amino acids. Germline lookup yields CDR1 SGHNT and CDR2 YENEEA. CDR3 protein: CASSILGYEQYF. The CDR3 DNA reads TGTGCCAGCAGCATTCTAGGCTACGAGCAGTACTTC.

The genes are TRBV5-4 and TRBJ2-7; 8 bases fit TRBD1. Per the germline V gene, CDR1 is SGHNT and CDR2 is YYREEE (reference sequence). This CDR3 has 14 amino acids. V shed 4 bases, J shed 5 bases, and the junction held 8 bases outside the gene matches. The CDR3 DNA reads TGTGCCAGCAGCGACCTGACAGGGGTCGACGAGCAGTACTTC. It encodes CASSDLTGVDEQYF.

This clone is a singleton in its sample. J is TRBJ2-7 and V is TRBV6-6, with 7 bases aligning to TRBD2. This CDR3 region has 16 residues. V lost 3 bases, J lost 0 bases, and 8 bases stayed unmatched. Germline CDR1 reads MNHNY; CDR2 reads SVGAGI (reference sequence). The CDR3 region has the DNA TGTGCCAGCAGTTATGGGGCGGGAGCCCTCTCCTACGAGCAGTACTTC. Translating gives CASSYGAGALSYEQYF.

The chain recombines TRBV21-1 with TRBJ2-2; no DNA check was done on the table's D call, TRBD2. TRBV21-1 is noted as a pseudogene. The CDR3 runs 18 residues. For the CDR3, the DNA is TGTGCCAGCACACCGATTAAAACAAGAGAGGGAGTCACCGGGGAGCTGTTTTTT. This gives the protein CASTPIKTREGVTGELFF.

The rearrangement uses TRBV7-3 and TRBJ2-2; 8 bases are a match to TRBD1. The CDR3 spans 15 residues. The germline CDR1 and CDR2 sequences are SGHTA and FQGTGA. V trimming: 5 bases; J trimming: 7 bases; junction bases outside the gene matches: 9. The CDR3 is CASSGTGGMGGELFF. The CDR3 DNA follows: TGTGCCAGCAGCGGTACAGGGGGGATGGGCGGGGAGCTGTTTTTT.

The chain links TRBV5-1 to TRBJ2-3; a weak D match, TRBD2 (5 bases). V lost 0 bases and J lost 2, with 10 bases in between. From germline, CDR1 is SGHRS and CDR2 YFSETQ. CDR3 length: 15 residues. CDR3 residues: CASSLAGVPTDTQYF. CDR3 nucleotides: TGCGCCAGCAGCTTGGCCGGGGTCCCCACAGATACGCAGTATTTT.

This clone was counted a single time. V gene TRBV6-6 combines with J gene TRBJ2-2; 12 bases are a match to TRBD1. The length of the CDR3 is 15 residues. Trimming removed 2 bases from V and 6 bases from J; junction bases left unmatched: 1. Germline V gives CDR1 MNHNY, CDR2 SVGAGI (reference sequence). The CDR3 region has the DNA TGTGCCAGCAGTTACGGGACAGGGGGCTCCGGGGAGCTGTTTTTT. Encoded protein: CASSYGTGGSGELFF.

The V gene is TRBV25-1, the J gene TRBJ2-7; no firm D call. The V end was cut by 3 bases, the J end by 1 base, with 7 bases between. Germline V gene sequence: CDR1 MGHDK, CDR2 SYGVNS. This CDR3 has 13 amino acids. The CDR3 DNA follows: TGTGCCAGCAGTGATCCAGTTTCCTACGAGCAGTACTTC. This translates into CASSDPVSYEQYF.

The CDR3 spells CASSLQGAAAYEQYF. The CDR3 bases are TGTGCCAGCAGTTTACAGGGGGCTGCAGCCTACGAGCAGTACTTC. This chain connects TRBV27 to TRBJ2-7; 8 bases align to TRBD1. With V trimmed by 2 bases and J by 2 bases, 5 bases remained unmatched. This CDR3 has 15 amino acids. Germline V lookup: CDR1 MNHEY, CDR2 SMNVEV (reference sequence).

The gene calls are TRBV7-9 and TRBJ1-2; TRBD1 might be the D (6 bases). Trimming pared 4 bases from V and 7 bases from J, leaving 16 bases between. Germline loops: CDR1 SEHNR, CDR2 FQNEAQ (reference sequence). CDR3 size: 14 residues. The CDR3: CASSSETGFSGYTF. In DNA, the CDR3 is TGTGCCAGCAGCTCCGAAACAGGGTTCTCTGGCTACACCTTC.

This clone came up once. This chain links TRBV6-5 with TRBJ2-7; D gene ambiguous. The CDR3 sequence is 16 residues long. Germline V CDR1 and CDR2: MNHEY, SVGAGI. The V end was cut by 0 bases, the J end by 2 bases, with 14 bases between. CDR3 nucleotides: TGTGCCAGCAGTTACTCTAGTTCCGGGTGGGCCTACGAGCAGTACTTC. This sequence encodes CASSYSSSGWAYEQYF.

This chain uses TRBV28 with TRBJ1-6, with TRBD1 as a possible D gene (6 bases). CDR1 and CDR2 (germline): MDHEN, SYDVKM. The CDR3 totals 13 residues. Trimming took off 6 bases at V and 9 bases at J, with 12 bases between the two ends. The CDR3 nucleotides read TGTGCCAGCAGCCGACAGGAGTCTTCACCCCTCCACTTT. It codes for CASSRQESSPLHF.

This chain connects TRBV5-4 to TRBJ1-6; a weak D match, TRBD1 (5 bases). V was shortened by 1 base and J by 14 bases, with 19 bases between the two germline ends. Germline V gene sequence: CDR1 SGHNT, CDR2 YYREEE (reference sequence). The CDR3 sequence is 15 residues long. Written as DNA, the CDR3 is TGTGCCAGCAGCTTGTCTCGGCGGGGCGACTCAACCCTCCACTTT. Its protein is CASSLSRRGDSTLHF.

V is TRBV5-6 and J is TRBJ2-7, with TRBD1 identical over 7 bases. J lost 6 bases, V lost 4 bases, and 10 bases had no gene match. CDR1 is SGHDT and CDR2 is YYEEEE in the germline V gene. The CDR3 covers 14 residues. This CDR3 reads CASSTGQTLLEQYF. DNA for the CDR3: TGTGCCAGCAGCACGGGACAGACACTTCTCGAGCAGTACTTC.